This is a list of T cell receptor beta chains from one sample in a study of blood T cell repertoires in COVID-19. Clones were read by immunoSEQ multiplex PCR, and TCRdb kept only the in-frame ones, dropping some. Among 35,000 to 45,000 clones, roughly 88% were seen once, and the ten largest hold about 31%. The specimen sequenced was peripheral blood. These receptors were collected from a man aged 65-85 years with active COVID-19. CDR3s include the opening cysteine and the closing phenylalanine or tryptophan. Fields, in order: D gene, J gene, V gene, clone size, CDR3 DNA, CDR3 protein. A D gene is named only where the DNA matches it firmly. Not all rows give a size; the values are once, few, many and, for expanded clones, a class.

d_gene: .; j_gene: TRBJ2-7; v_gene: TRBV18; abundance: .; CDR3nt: TGTGCCAGCTCACCCCCTCTCGGCGGGGCTTACGAGCAGTACTTC; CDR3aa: CASSPPLGGAYEQYF
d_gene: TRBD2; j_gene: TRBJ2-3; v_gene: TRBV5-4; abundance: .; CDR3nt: TGTGCCAGCAGCCTAGCGGGCGGCACAGATACGCAGTATTTT; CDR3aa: CASSLAGGTDTQYF
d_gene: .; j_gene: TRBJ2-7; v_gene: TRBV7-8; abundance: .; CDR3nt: TGTGCCAGCAGCTTAGCCAGGGGGGCTTACGAGCAGTACTTC; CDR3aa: CASSLARGAYEQYF
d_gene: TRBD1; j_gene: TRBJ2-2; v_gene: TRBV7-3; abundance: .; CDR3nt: TGTGCCAGCAGCTTAATCGGGACAGGGAACACCGGGGAGCTGTTTTTT; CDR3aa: CASSLIGTGNTGELFF
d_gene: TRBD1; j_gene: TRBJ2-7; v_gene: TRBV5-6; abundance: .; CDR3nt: TGTGCCAGCAGCTTTCCAACAGGGGCGCAGTACTTC; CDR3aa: CASSFPTGAQYF
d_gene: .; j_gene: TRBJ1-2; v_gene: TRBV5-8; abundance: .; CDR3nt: TGTGCCAGCCGGTCCGGGGGGCTTAACTATGGCTACACCTTC; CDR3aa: CASRSGGLNYGYTF
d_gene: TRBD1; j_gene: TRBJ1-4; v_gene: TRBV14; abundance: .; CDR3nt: TGTGCCAGCAGCCAAACTAAGACAGGGAAGCTTTATAATGAAAAACTGTTTTTT; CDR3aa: CASSQTKTGKLYNEKLFF
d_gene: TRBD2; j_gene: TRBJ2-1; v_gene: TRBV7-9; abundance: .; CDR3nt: TGTGCCAGCACCCGGGTAGCGGGTGCCTACAATGAGCAGTTCTTC; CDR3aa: CASTRVAGAYNEQFF
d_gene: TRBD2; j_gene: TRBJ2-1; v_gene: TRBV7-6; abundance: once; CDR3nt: TGTGCCAGCAGCTCATACCTCCTAGCGGGAGAGTACAATGAGCAGTTCTTC; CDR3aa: CASSSYLLAGEYNEQFF
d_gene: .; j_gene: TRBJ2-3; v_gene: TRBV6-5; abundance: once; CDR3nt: TGTGCCAGCAGTTACTCGAGCGGGCCTAGCACAGATACGCAGTATTTT; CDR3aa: CASSYSSGPSTDTQYF
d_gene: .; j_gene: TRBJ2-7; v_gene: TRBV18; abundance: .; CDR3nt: TGTGCCAGCTCACTTATATCGGACGAGCAGTACTTC; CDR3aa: CASSLISDEQYF
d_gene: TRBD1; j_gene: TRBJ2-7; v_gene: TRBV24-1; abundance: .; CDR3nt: TGTGCCACCAGTGATGTACACAGGGGGCCCCCCTACGAGCAGTACTTC; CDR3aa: CATSDVHRGPPYEQYF
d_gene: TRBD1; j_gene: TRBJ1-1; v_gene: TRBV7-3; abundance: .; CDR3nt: TGTGCCAGCAGCGCGTACACAGGGGTCACTGAAGCTTTCTTT; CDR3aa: CASSAYTGVTEAFF
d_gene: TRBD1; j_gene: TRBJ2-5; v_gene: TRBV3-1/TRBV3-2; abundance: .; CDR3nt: TGTGTCAGCAGCGTAGCCGGGACAGGGGGAGAGACCCAGTACTTC; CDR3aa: CVSSVAGTGGETQYF
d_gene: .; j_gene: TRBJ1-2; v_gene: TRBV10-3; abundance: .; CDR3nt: TGTGCCATCAGGAGAGAACAGGGAAACTATGGCTACACCTTC; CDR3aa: CAIRREQGNYGYTF
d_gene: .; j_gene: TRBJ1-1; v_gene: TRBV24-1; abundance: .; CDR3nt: TGTGCCACCAGGCCGTCCTCGACAGTGAACACTGAAGCTTTCTTT; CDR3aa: CATRPSSTVNTEAFF
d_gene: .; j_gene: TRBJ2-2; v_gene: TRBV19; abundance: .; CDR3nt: TGTGCCAGTAACAAGTACACCGGGGAGCTGTTTTTT; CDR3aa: CASNKYTGELFF
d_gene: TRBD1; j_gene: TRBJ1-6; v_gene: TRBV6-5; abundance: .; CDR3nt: TGTGCCAGCAGCCATACCGGGACAGATAATTCACCCCTCCACTTT; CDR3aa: CASSHTGTDNSPLHF
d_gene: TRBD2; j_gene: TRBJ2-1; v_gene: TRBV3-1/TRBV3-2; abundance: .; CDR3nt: TGTGCCAGCAGCCAAGAGCCAGCGGGGTTCTACAATGAGCAGTTCTTC; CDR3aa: CASSQEPAGFYNEQFF
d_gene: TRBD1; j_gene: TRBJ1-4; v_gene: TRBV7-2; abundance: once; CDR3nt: TGTGCCAGCAGCCGGCACAGGGGTGGGGAAAAACTGTTTTTT; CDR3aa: CASSRHRGGEKLFF
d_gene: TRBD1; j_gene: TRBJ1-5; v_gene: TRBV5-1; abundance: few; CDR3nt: TGCGCCAGCAGCTTGACCGGGACAGGCAATCAGCCCCAGCATTTT; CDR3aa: CASSLTGTGNQPQHF
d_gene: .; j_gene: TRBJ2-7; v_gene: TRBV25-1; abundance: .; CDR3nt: TGTGCCAGCAGTGACGGTTTTCGGGACAACCGGAGCGAGCAGTACTTC; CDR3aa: CASSDGFRDNRSEQYF
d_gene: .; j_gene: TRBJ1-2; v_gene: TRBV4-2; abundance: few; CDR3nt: TGTGCCAGCAGCCAAGCCGGGCAGGGTACGAGTGTGGGCTACACCTTC; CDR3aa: CASSQAGQGTSVGYTF
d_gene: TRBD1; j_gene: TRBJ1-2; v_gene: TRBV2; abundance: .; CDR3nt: TGTGCCAGTCGACAGGGTCTCGGGTATGGCTACACCTTC; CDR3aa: CASRQGLGYGYTF
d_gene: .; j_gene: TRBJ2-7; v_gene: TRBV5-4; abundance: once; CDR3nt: TGTGCCAGCAGCAGGGGGGCAGGGAGGGTCCCCGAGCAGTACTTC; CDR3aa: CASSRGAGRVPEQYF
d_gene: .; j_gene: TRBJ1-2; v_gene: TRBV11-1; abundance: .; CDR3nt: TGTGCCAGCAGCCCGGGGCGGGAAGCTAACTATGGCTACACCTTC; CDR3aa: CASSPGREANYGYTF
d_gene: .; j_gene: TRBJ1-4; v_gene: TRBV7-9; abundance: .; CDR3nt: TGTGCCAGCAGCTTAGGAGAGGGCGAGGAAAAACTGTTTTTT; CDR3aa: CASSLGEGEEKLFF
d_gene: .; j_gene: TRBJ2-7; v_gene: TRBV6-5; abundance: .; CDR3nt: TGTGCCAGCAACAAACGGGGAACCTACGAGCAGTACTTC; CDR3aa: CASNKRGTYEQYF
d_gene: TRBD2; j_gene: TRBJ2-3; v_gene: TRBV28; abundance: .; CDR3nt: TGTGCCAGCAGCACGGACAGAACTAGCGGGACCCTCACAGATACGCAGTATTTT; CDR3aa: CASSTDRTSGTLTDTQYF
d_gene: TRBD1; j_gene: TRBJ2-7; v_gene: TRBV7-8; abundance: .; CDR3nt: TGTGCCAGCAGCTTAGCGGTAGCGCAGGGGGCCTACGAGCAGTACTTC; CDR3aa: CASSLAVAQGAYEQYF
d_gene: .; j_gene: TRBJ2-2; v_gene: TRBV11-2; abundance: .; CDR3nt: TGTGCCAGCAGCTTAGAATTCAGCGCCGGGGAGCTGTTTTTT; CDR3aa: CASSLEFSAGELFF
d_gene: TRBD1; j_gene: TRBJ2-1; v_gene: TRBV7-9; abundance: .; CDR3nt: TGTGCCAGCAGCCCTCGGGACAGGGTGGACAATGAGCAGTTCTTC; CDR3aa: CASSPRDRVDNEQFF
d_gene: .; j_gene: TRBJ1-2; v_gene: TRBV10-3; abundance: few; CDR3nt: TGTGCCATCAGCAGGGGTTTAGACTATGGCTACACCTTC; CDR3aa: CAISRGLDYGYTF
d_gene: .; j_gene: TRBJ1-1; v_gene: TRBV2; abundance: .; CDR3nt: TGTGCCAGCAGTCGAGGGTTGGGAAACACTGAAGCTTTCTTT; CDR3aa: CASSRGLGNTEAFF
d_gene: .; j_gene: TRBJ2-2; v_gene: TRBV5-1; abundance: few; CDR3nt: TGCGCCAGCAGCTTGGCCTTCGCCAGGTCGGCGACTAATTATCCCGGGGAGCTGTTTTTT; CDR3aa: CASSLAFARSATNYPGELFF
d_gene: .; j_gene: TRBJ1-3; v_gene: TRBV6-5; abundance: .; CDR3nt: TGTGCCAGCAGGCGGGGGGCGAATGGAAACACCATATATTTT; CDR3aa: CASRRGANGNTIYF
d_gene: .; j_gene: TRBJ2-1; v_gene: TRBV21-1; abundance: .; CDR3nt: TGTGCCAGCAGCAAAGCCGGTGATAGCGGGGGGCTCTCCTACAATGAGCAGTTCTTC; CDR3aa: CASSKAGDSGGLSYNEQFF
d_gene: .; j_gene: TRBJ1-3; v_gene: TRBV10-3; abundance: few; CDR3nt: TGTGCCATCAAAGGCGGGAATACTGGAAACACCATATATTTT; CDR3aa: CAIKGGNTGNTIYF
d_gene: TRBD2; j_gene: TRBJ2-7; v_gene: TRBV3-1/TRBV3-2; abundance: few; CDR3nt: TGTGCCAGCAGCCAAGGCGTAGCGCGCGCGGGGGAGGAGCAGTACTTC; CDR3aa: CASSQGVARAGEEQYF
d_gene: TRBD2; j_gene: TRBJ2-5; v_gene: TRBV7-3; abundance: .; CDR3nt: TGTGCCAGCAGCCTAGCGGGAGCTGAGACCCAGTACTTC; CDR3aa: CASSLAGAETQYF
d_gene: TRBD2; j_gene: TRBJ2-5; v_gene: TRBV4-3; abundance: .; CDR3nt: TGCGCCAGCAGCCAAGGAACTAGCGGGGGGGCTTGGGAGACCCAGTACTTC; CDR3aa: CASSQGTSGGAWETQYF
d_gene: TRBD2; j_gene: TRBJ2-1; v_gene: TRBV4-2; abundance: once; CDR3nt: TGTGCCAGCAAAAGCGGGGGTGGATACAATGAGCAGTTCTTC; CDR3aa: CASKSGGGYNEQFF
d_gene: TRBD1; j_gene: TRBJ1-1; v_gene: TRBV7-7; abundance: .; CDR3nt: TGTGCCAGCAGCTTATTTAGGGGGCAGGACACTGAAGCTTTCTTT; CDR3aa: CASSLFRGQDTEAFF
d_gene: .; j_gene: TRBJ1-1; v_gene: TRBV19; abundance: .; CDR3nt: TGTGCCAGTAGTACTTGGGCCCAGGGTAGCACTGAAGCTTTCTTT; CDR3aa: CASSTWAQGSTEAFF
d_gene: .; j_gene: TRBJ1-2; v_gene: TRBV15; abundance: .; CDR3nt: TGTGCCACCAGCAGAGATCGAGGAGGACAGACTTTCTATGGCTACACCTTC; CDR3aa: CATSRDRGGQTFYGYTF
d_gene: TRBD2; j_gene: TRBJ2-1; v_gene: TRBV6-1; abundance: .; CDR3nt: TGTGCCAGCAGTGATAGGACTAGCGGGAGTGGGAACTACAATGAGCAGTTCTTC; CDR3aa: CASSDRTSGSGNYNEQFF
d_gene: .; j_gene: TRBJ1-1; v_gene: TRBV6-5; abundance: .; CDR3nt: TGTGCCAGCAGTTCCTCTGGTAGGGGGTTTACTGAAGCTTTCTTT; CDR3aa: CASSSSGRGFTEAFF
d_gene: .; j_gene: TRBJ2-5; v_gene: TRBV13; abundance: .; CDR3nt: TGTGCCAGCAGCTTAGAACAGGGTCCAGAGACCCAGTACTTC; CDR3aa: CASSLEQGPETQYF
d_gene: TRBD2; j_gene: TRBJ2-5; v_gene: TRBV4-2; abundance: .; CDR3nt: TGTGCCAGCAGCCAACCCGGGGGGATCCAAGAGACCCAGTACTTC; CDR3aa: CASSQPGGIQETQYF
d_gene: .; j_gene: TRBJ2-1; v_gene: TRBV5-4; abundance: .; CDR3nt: TGTGCCAGCAGCTTGCAAGCAGGATACAATGAGCAGTTCTTC; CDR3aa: CASSLQAGYNEQFF
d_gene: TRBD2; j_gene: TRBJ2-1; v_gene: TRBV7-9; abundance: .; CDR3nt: TGTGCCAGCAGCTTAGCGGGAGGGCAATTCGATGAGCAGTTCTTC; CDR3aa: CASSLAGGQFDEQFF
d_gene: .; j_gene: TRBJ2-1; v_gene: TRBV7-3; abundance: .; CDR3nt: TGTGCCAGCACCGAGGACCGGGACAAAATATACAATGAGCAGTTCTTC; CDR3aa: CASTEDRDKIYNEQFF
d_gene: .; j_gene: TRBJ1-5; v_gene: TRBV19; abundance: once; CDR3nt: TGTGCCAGTAGTCCCTTGACAGTTTCGGGGCCCCAGCATTTT; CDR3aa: CASSPLTVSGPQHF
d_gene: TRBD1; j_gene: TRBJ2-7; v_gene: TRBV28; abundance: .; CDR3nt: TGTGCCAGCAGCGGATCCGGGACAGGGGCGAAAGAGCAGTACTTC; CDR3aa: CASSGSGTGAKEQYF
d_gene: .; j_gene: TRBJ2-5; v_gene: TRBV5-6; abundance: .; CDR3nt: TGTGCCAGCAGCCCCGGAGACCGGGAGACCCAGTACTTC; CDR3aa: CASSPGDRETQYF